Below, 26 T cell receptor beta chains from the same sample are listed, as sequenced in a study of cytomegalovirus exposure and HLA in healthy donors. It was with 60 Vbeta and 13 Jbeta primers that the PCR ran. The protocol was immunoSEQ multiplex PCR, while the TCRdb copy is restricted to in-frame clones and leaves out a portion. The sample contains approximately 170,000 clones, 70% to 90% of which appear only once. The source material was PBMCs. All receptors come from a man aged 30 to 45 in good health and CMV-seropositive.

V and J are TRBV6-1 and TRBJ1-2; TRBD1 might be the D (5 bases). The germline gives CDR1 MNHNS, CDR2 SASEGT. V was pared by 0 bases and J by 4 bases, with 9 bases between. CDR3 length equals 14 residues. This CDR3 reads CASSEAGTFYGYTF. Here the CDR3 DNA reads TGTGCCAGCAGTGAAGCAGGGACTTTCTATGGCTACACCTTC.

The V and J genes are TRBV15 and TRBJ2-3; tentative D call: TRBD2 (6 bases). V was clipped by 0 bases and J by 6 bases, with 25 bases between them. The CDR3 extends over 19 amino acids. Germline V gene sequence: CDR1 LNHNV, CDR2 YYDKDF (reference sequence). CDR3 bases: TGTGCCACCAGCAGAGATCTATACGGACTACCAACCGGCCAGGATACGCAGTATTTT. It is translated as CATSRDLYGLPTGQDTQYF.

This clone was recorded once. This chain links TRBV18 with TRBJ2-3; maybe TRBD1 (5 bases). Looked up from germline, CDR1 is KGHSH and CDR2 is LQKENI. V lost 2 bases, J lost 2 bases, and 8 bases lay in between. CDR3 size: 14 residues. The CDR3 DNA follows: TGTGCCAGCTCACCAGACAGTTACACAGATACGCAGTATTTT. It specifies CASSPDSYTDTQYF.

The chain combines TRBV11-2 with TRBJ1-2; D is perhaps TRBD1 (5 bases). This CDR3 spans 14 amino acids. Germline V lookup: CDR1 SGHAT, CDR2 FQNNGV. Trimming stripped 3 bases from V and 8 bases from J, with 16 bases between. CDR3 sequence: CASSFTGSPRGYTF. The CDR3 nucleotides are TGTGCCAGCAGCTTCACAGGTTCTCCTCGAGGCTACACCTTC. Drawing the rest from reference TRBV11-2 and TRBJ1-2, the complete variable domain is EAGVAQSPRYKIIEKRQSVAFWCNPISGHATLYWYQQILGQGPKLLIQFQNNGVVDDSQLPKDRFSAERLKGVDSTLKIQPAKLEDSAVYLCASSFTGSPRGYTFGSGTRLTVV.

The chain links TRBV5-1 to TRBJ2-5, with D maybe TRBD1 (6 bases). Germline V CDR1 and CDR2: SGHRS, YFSETQ. This CDR3 region has 15 residues. V was cut by 5 bases and J by 3 bases, with 17 bases left in between. The DNA of the CDR3 is TGCGCCAGCAGATATTCCGGGACATCGGAAGAGACCCAGTACTTC. Encoded protein: CASRYSGTSEETQYF.

The chain has TRBV15 and TRBJ2-3, with 14 bases matching TRBD2. Germline assignment: CDR1 LNHNV and CDR2 YYDKDF (reference sequence). J gave up 5 bases and V 8 bases, and 6 bases lay outside the gene matches. This CDR3 has 15 amino acids. CDR3 nucleotide sequence: TGTGCCACCCGGACTAGCGGGAGGCTCGGAGATACGCAGTATTTT. Encoded protein: CATRTSGRLGDTQYF.

The chain recombines TRBV7-2 with TRBJ2-5; 12 nucleotides match TRBD1. Germline V gene lookup returns CDR1 SGHTA and CDR2 FQGNSA. V was clipped by 4 bases and J by 5 bases; unmatched bases: 5. CDR3 length: 15 residues. The CDR3 DNA sequence: TGTGCCAGCAGCTACGGGGACAGGGGGCTTGAGACCCAGTACTTC. It translates to CASSYGDRGLETQYF.

The J gene is TRBJ2-5, the V gene TRBV6-5; perhaps TRBD2 as D (6 bases). Per germline, CDR1 MNHEY and CDR2 SVGAGI. The V end was cut by 6 bases, the J end by 3 bases, with 17 bases between. CDR3 size: 15 residues. This CDR3 reads CASSSYSPGEETQYF. CDR3 coding DNA: TGTGCCAGCAGCTCCTATAGTCCGGGGGAAGAGACCCAGTACTTC.

The chain links TRBV7-2 to TRBJ1-3; 9 bases fit TRBD1. The CDR3 contains 16 residues. Germline-derived CDR1 and CDR2 are SGHTA and FQGNSA. The V and J ends lost 6 bases and 0 bases, in that order; junction bases with no gene match: 6. CDR3: CASSGQGMSSGNTIYF. In DNA form, the CDR3 reads TGTGCCAGCAGTGGACAGGGGATGTCCTCTGGAAACACCATATATTTT.

V gene TRBV6-5 combines with J gene TRBJ1-3, with D possibly being TRBD1 (5 bases). Germline V lookup: CDR1 MNHEY, CDR2 SVGAGI. CDR3 length: 14 residues. The V gene lost 8 bases and the J gene lost 4 bases, with 15 bases spanning the gap. CDR3: CASSDGTPGNTIYF. DNA of the CDR3: TGTGCCAGCTCCGACGGGACTCCCGGAAACACCATATATTTT.

This clone was detected a few times. The J gene is TRBJ2-7, the V gene TRBV6-6, with 8 bases fitting TRBD2. There are 15 residues in the CDR3. Germline V gene data show CDR1 as MNHNY and CDR2 as SVGAGI (reference sequence). With V trimmed by 6 bases and J by 4 bases, 11 bases remained unmatched. The CDR3 nucleotides are TGTGCCAGCAGCCCACAGGACACTAGCGGTTACGAGCAGTACGTC. This gives the protein CASSPQDTSGYEQYV.

The chain is built from TRBV10-1 and TRBJ2-2, with TRBD2 matching over 8 bases. In germline, CDR1 is WNHNN, CDR2 SYGVQD (reference sequence). The CDR3 runs 16 residues. With V trimmed by 5 bases and J by 3 bases, 8 bases remained unmatched. This CDR3 is CASSIGAGEYTGELFF. CDR3 DNA: TGCGCCAGCAGTATAGGAGCGGGAGAGTACACCGGGGAGCTGTTTTTT.

The chain joins TRBV28 to TRBJ2-2; D might be TRBD1 (5 bases). Germline CDR1 and CDR2: MDHEN and SYDVKM. The length of the CDR3 is 15 residues. V was shortened by 9 bases and J by 1 base, with 15 bases between the two germline ends. CDR3 DNA: TGTGCCAGTTGGTGGGGCAGGGTGAACACCGGGGAGCTGTTTTTT. Translation gives CASWWGRVNTGELFF.

This chain's CDR3 is CASRGTGSSGELFF. The CDR3 coding sequence is TGTGCCAGTAGAGGGACAGGGTCATCCGGGGAGCTGTTTTTT. This sequence joins TRBV11-3 and TRBJ2-2; 9 nucleotides align to TRBD1. From germline, CDR1 is SGHNT and CDR2 YENEEA. CDR3 length equals 14 residues. The ends lost 9 bases at V and 6 bases at J; junction bases unmatched: 8. Full variable domain (missing parts from reference TRBV11-3 and TRBJ2-2): EAGVVQSPRYKIIEKKQPVAFWCNPISGHNTLYWYLQNLGQGPELLIRYENEEAVDDSQLPKDRFSAERLKGVDSTLKIQPAELGDSAVYLCASRGTGSSGELFFGEGSRLTVL.

CDR3: CASSLSAGGTDTQYF. DNA of the CDR3: TGTGCCAGCAGCTTGTCGGCGGGTGGCACAGATACGCAGTATTTT. V gene TRBV5-4 combines with J gene TRBJ2-3; TRBD2 is a possible D gene (5 bases). Germline assignment: CDR1 SGHNT and CDR2 YYREEE (reference sequence). V lost 1 base to trimming and J lost 1 base, with 10 bases between them. The CDR3 loop spans 15 amino acids.

V gene TRBV5-5 combines with J gene TRBJ2-3; weak D call: TRBD2 (6 bases). Trimming took 2 bases from V and 8 from J, leaving 18 bases between them. The germline V gene has CDR1 SGHKS and CDR2 YYEKEE (reference sequence). The CDR3 spans 15 residues. This chain's CDR3 is CASSFRPGGGGTQYF. The CDR3 region has the DNA TGTGCCAGCAGCTTCCGTCCCGGGGGAGGTGGTACGCAGTATTTT.

This clone was counted only a few times. V gene TRBV7-3 combines with J gene TRBJ1-1; D possibly corresponds to TRBD1 (6 bases). This CDR3 is 13 amino acids long. Germline V gene lookup returns CDR1 SGHTA and CDR2 FQGTGA. The V gene lost 8 bases and the J gene lost 0 bases, with 10 bases spanning the gap. The CDR3 loop is CASGKGVNTEAFF. The CDR3 nucleotides read TGTGCCAGCGGCAAGGGGGTGAACACTGAAGCTTTCTTT.

The chain links TRBV6-1 to TRBJ1-6; D remains ambiguous. Germline loops: CDR1 MNHNS, CDR2 SASEGT. The CDR3 runs to 14 residues. The V end lost 4 bases, the J end lost 9 bases, and 13 bases lay between the germline ends. The CDR3 nucleotides are TGTGCCAGCAGTGTAACGGCGGGAGTTTCACCCCTCCACTTT. This encodes CASSVTAGVSPLHF.

This rearrangement joins TRBV7-2 to TRBJ1-3, with D hard to call. The CDR3 is 14 amino acids. Between the trimmed V and J ends, which lost 6 bases and 7 bases, there was a span of 16 bases. Per germline, CDR1 SGHTA and CDR2 FQGNSA. CDR3 sequence reads: CASRSDRGGNTIYF. The CDR3 DNA reads as TGTGCCAGCAGATCAGACCGGGGAGGCAACACCATATATTTT.

The chain joins TRBV10-1 to TRBJ2-3; TRBD2 aligns across 8 bases. Germline CDR1 is WNHNN and CDR2 is SYGVQD (reference sequence). This CDR3 comprises 15 residues. With V trimmed by 4 bases and J by 11 bases, 14 bases remained unmatched. The CDR3 DNA reads TGCGCCAGCAGTGTAGCGGGACCCCAGGGGAGTAAGCAGTATTTT. Residues: CASSVAGPQGSKQYF.

The chain recombines TRBV7-9 with TRBJ2-5; D might be TRBD1 (6 bases). Germline assignment: CDR1 SEHNR and CDR2 FQNEAQ (reference sequence). CDR3 length: 16 amino acids. The V end was cut by 5 bases, the J end by 5 bases, with 21 bases between. The CDR3 spells CASSPNGQHSGETQYF. CDR3 DNA sequence: TGTGCCAGCAGCCCCAACGGACAGCATTCGGGGGAGACCCAGTACTTC.

This chain connects TRBV9 to TRBJ2-3; 8 bases are a match to TRBD2. V was pared by 1 base and J by 6 bases, with 7 bases of the junction left unmatched. Germline CDR1 is SGDLS and CDR2 is YYNGEE. The CDR3 spans 15 residues. CDR3 coding DNA: TGTGCCAGCAGCGTAATACGGGGGGGTCCGGATACGCAGTATTTT. Protein: CASSVIRGGPDTQYF.

CDR3 region: CASSVGLAGGPGADTQYF. CDR3 in DNA: TGTGCCAGCAGTGTGGGTCTAGCGGGAGGGCCCGGTGCAGATACGCAGTATTTT. This sequence joins TRBV6-4 and TRBJ2-3; 12 nucleotides line up with TRBD2. The J segment lost 4 bases and the V segment lost 4 bases, leaving 12 bases of the junction unmatched. This CDR3 region has 18 residues. Germline V gene lookup returns CDR1 MRHNA and CDR2 SNTAGT.

V usage is TRBV7-2 and J usage is TRBJ1-2, with 7 bases fitting TRBD1. From germline, CDR1 is SGHTA and CDR2 FQGNSA. Trimming took 5 bases from V and 2 from J; bases not matched to a gene: 11. The CDR3 totals 16 residues. CDR3 DNA sequence: TGTGCCAGCAGCACTCAGGGGGGTGGGGGGAACTATGGCTACACCTTC. Translated: CASSTQGGGGNYGYTF.

The genes are TRBV19 and TRBJ2-7; the match to TRBD2 covers 8 bases. V lost 9 bases to trimming and J lost 4 bases; unmatched junction nucleotides: 14. The CDR3 contains 15 residues. Germline V gene sequence: CDR1 LNHDA, CDR2 SQIVND (reference sequence). The CDR3 here is CASTPQAGVGYEQYF. CDR3 DNA: TGTGCCAGCACTCCACAAGCGGGAGTAGGATACGAGCAGTACTTC.

Comments on this clone: The sample holds other DNA sequences that translate to the same CDR3. The genes are TRBV4-3 and TRBJ2-3; D not resolved. V lost 0 bases and J lost 2, with 9 bases in between. CDR3 length: 15 residues. Germline V gene sequence: CDR1 LGHNA, CDR2 YSLEER. CDR3 nucleotides: TGCGCCAGCAGCCAAGATTGGGCCTCCACAGATACGCAGTATTTT. The encoded protein is CASSQDWASTDTQYF.